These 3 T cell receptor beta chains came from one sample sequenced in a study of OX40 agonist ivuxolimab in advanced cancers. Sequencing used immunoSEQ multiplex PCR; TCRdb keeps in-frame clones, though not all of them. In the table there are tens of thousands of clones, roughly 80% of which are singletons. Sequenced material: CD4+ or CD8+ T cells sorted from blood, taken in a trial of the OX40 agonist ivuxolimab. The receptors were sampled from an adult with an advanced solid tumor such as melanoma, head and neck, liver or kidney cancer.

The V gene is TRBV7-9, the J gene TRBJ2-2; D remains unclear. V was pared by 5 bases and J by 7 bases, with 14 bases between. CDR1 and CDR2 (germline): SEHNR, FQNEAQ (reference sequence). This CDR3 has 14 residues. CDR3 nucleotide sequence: TGTGCCAGCAGCAAAGACTTGGTTTTCGGGGAGCTGTTTTTT. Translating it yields CASSKDLVFGELFF.

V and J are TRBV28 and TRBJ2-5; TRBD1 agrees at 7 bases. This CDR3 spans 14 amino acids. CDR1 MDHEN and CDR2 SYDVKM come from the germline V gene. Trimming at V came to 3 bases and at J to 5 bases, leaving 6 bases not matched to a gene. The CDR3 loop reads CASSFDRVGETQYF. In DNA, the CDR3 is TGTGCCAGCAGTTTTGACAGGGTGGGCGAGACCCAGTACTTC.

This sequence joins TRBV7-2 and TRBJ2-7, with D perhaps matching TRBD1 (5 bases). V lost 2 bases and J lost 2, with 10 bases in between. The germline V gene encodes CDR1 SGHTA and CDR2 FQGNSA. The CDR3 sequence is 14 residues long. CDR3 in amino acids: CASSLIAGPYEQYF. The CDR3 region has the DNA TGTGCCAGCAGCTTAATCGCAGGGCCCTACGAGCAGTACTTC. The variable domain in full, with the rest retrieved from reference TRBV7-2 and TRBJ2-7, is GAGVSQSPSNKVTEKGKDVELRCDPISGHTALYWYRQSLGQGLEFLIYFQGNSAPDKSGLPSDRFSAERTGGSVSTLTIQRTQQEDSAVYLCASSLIAGPYEQYFGPGTRLTVT.